This T cell receptor (beta chain) was found in a study of CXCR3-negative and CXCR3-positive naive CD8 T cells. Study-level results: Naive cells with CXCR3 showed TRB CDR3s that were more hydrophobic than those in CXCR3-negative naive cells.

The CDR3 loop spans 15 amino acids. The germline V gene has CDR1 LGHNA and CDR2 YSLEER. As concerns this clonotype: Its antigen is currently unknown.

Researchers prepared the TRB cDNA libraries using 5' RACE with UMI labels. TCRdb re-analyzed the 5' RACE reads; it lists each CDR3 protein once, without DNA. The sample totals 50,000 or so distinct CDR3 sequences. The source material was naive CXCR3+ CD8+ T cells from blood. Regarding subset: CD45RO-CCR7+CD27+CD95- naive CD8+ T cells expressing CXCR3 (TNR3+). This chain uses TRBV4-3 with TRBJ2-7. The sequence came from a human donor in good health. Some clones in this sample may be carry-over from other donors' samples. The CDR3 region is CASSQAAYLRYEQYF.